One and the same sample provided the 30 T cell receptor beta chains below, sequenced in a study of CD8 T cells in ankylosing spondylitis. Using its own MiXCR run on the 5' RACE reads, TCRdb lists one record per CDR3 protein. Of fewer than 250,000 distinct CDR3 sequences in the sample, more than 9% were seen once. The sequenced material came from blood, either unsorted or a sorted T cell fraction (not recorded which). The receptors were gathered from a male donor with ankylosing spondylitis or in good health (not recorded which).

There are many counts of this clonotype. This chain connects TRBV10-3 to TRBJ2-2; 10 bases are a match to TRBD1. V gave up 8 bases and J gave up 3 bases; unmatched junction bases: 9. Per the germline V gene, CDR1 is ENHRY and CDR2 is SYGVKD. The CDR3 loop spans 16 amino acids. The CDR3 nucleotides are TGTGCCATCTCCCTCACCGGGACAGGGGACACCGGGGAGCTGTTTTTT. Its protein product is CAISLTGTGDTGELFF.

Concerning this clonotype: This could be a read error, since a much larger clone is one nucleotide away. The chain has TRBV6-1 and TRBJ1-1; D gene uncertain. The CDR3 length is 13 residues. Germline CDR1 and CDR2: MNHNS and SASEGT. The CDR3 coding sequence is TGTGCCAGCACCCAGGTGGAGAACACTGAAGCTCTCTTT. Translated: CASTQVENTEALF.

Remarks on this clonotype: This may arise from a read error, as a much more abundant clone is one base away. The J gene is TRBJ1-3, the V gene TRBV19, with 8 bases aligning to TRBD1. J lost 2 bases, V lost 3 bases, and 3 bases had no gene match. The CDR3 loop spans 15 amino acids. Germline V gene sequence: CDR1 LNHDA, CDR2 SQIVND (reference sequence). CDR3 in DNA: TGTGCCAGTAGTATCGACAGGGGCCCTGGAAACACCATATATTTT. Translating it yields CASSIDRGPGNTIYF.

This clonotype was detected many times. The CDR3 sequence: CASSIRQGMDEQFF. In DNA, the CDR3 is TGTGCCAGTAGTATTAGGCAGGGTATGGACGAGCAGTTCTTC. V and J are TRBV19 and TRBJ2-1, with D tentatively TRBD1 (5 bases). CDR1 is LNHDA, CDR2 SQIVND, per germline (reference sequence). CDR3 length: 14 residues. The V and J ends lost 3 bases and 10 bases respectively, with 16 bases between them.

The chain employs TRBV28 and TRBJ1-1, with D unclear. Germline CDR1 MDHEN, CDR2 SYDVKM. Trimming took off 2 bases at V and 0 bases at J, with 10 bases between the two ends. This CDR3 is 15 amino acids long. CDR3 residues: CASSLARLMNTEAFF. CDR3 nucleotides: TGTGCCAGCAGTTTAGCACGGCTTATGAACACTGAAGCTTTCTTT.

This clonotype was recorded many times. The chain employs TRBV3-1 and TRBJ2-3; 15 bases are a match to TRBD2. Germline CDR1 reads LGHDT; CDR2 reads YNNKEL (reference sequence). With 3 bases clipped from V and 0 bases from J, the junction kept 16 bases outside the gene matches. The CDR3 contains 22 residues. The CDR3 loop is CASSHTKGLAGGPGFSTDTQYF. In nucleotides, the CDR3 is TGTGCCAGCAGCCACACTAAAGGACTAGCGGGGGGGCCGGGGTTCAGCACAGATACGCAGTATTTT.

The CDR3 region is CSARDRSGTNYEQYF. The CDR3 region has the DNA TGCAGTGCTAGAGATAGGAGCGGGACAAACTACGAGCAGTACTTC. This sequence joins TRBV20-1 and TRBJ2-7; D perhaps matches TRBD2 (7 bases). Germline V gives CDR1 DFQATT, CDR2 SNEGSKA (reference sequence). V dropped 0 bases and J dropped 3 bases, with 15 bases sitting between them. CDR3 size: 15 residues.

This clonotype has a count of ten or more. The chain is built from TRBV18 and TRBJ2-1; D may be TRBD1 (5 bases). Between the trimmed V and J ends, which lost 2 bases and 8 bases, there was a span of 22 bases. Germline-derived CDR1 and CDR2 are KGHSH and LQKENI. This CDR3 spans 17 amino acids. In DNA, the CDR3 is TGTGCCAGCTCACCAGGTTTGGCAGCCCTTGGGGCGGATGAGCAGTTCTTC. This sequence encodes CASSPGLAALGADEQFF.

This clonotype has a count of ten or more. One end of the junction varies from germline; a read error may be responsible. The J gene is TRBJ1-5, the V gene TRBV30; 11 bases are a match to TRBD1. The germline gives CDR1 GTSNPN, CDR2 SVGIG (reference sequence). This CDR3 contains 14 residues. The CDR3 DNA reads as TGTGCCTGTAGTGGGGACAGGGGGAATCAGCCCCAGCATTTT. Protein: CACSGDRGNQPQHF.

This clonotype was recorded at least ten times. The rearrangement uses TRBV10-3 and TRBJ2-5; a weak D match, TRBD1 (6 bases). In germline, CDR1 is ENHRY, CDR2 SYGVKD. The V end lost 2 bases, the J end lost 2 bases, and 12 bases lay between the germline ends. The CDR3 runs to 15 residues. CDR3 bases: TGTGCCATCAGTGAGCAGGACAGTTCTCAAGAGACCCAGTACTTC. Its protein is CAISEQDSSQETQYF.

This clonotype was counted many times. V gene TRBV6-1 combines with J gene TRBJ1-3; D is unclear. With 6 bases removed from V and 0 bases from J, the gap between germline ends came to 12 bases. The germline V gene has CDR1 MNHNS and CDR2 SASEGT. There are 15 residues in the CDR3. The CDR3 loop is CASSRGSFSGNTIYF. In DNA, the CDR3 is TGTGCCAGCAGCCGCGGCAGCTTCTCTGGAAACACCATATATTTT.

Regarding this clonotype: A much larger clone differs by one base, so this may be a read error. The conserved closing phenylalanine or tryptophan is absent in this CDR3, likely reflecting a read error. The rearrangement uses TRBV7-8 and TRBJ2-4; 7 bases fit TRBD2. Trimming cost V 1 base and J 6 bases; bases outside gene matches: 3. The CDR3 runs 14 residues. Germline V gene data show CDR1 as SGHVS and CDR2 as FQNEAQ. This chain's CDR3 is CASSLEQRGNIQYV. CDR3 DNA sequence: TGTGCCAGCAGCTTAGAACAGCGGGGAAACATTCAGTACGTC.

This chain uses TRBV6-1 with TRBJ2-2; no reliable D call. V was trimmed by 0 bases and J by 1 base, leaving 3 bases between them. CDR1 and CDR2 from the germline V gene are MNHNS and SASEGT. This CDR3 comprises 14 residues. The CDR3 region is CASSEAGNTGELFF. CDR3 sequence (DNA): TGTGCCAGCAGTGAAGCTGGGAACACCGGGGAGCTGTTTTTT.

There are many counts of this clonotype. The genes are TRBV5-1 and TRBJ2-7, with TRBD1 matching 11 bases. CDR1 and CDR2 (germline): SGHRS, YFSETQ. The CDR3 runs 17 residues. V gave up 0 bases and J gave up 3 bases; unmatched junction bases: 8. The CDR3 here is CASSLGTGGNIFYEQYF. CDR3 in DNA: TGCGCCAGCAGCTTGGGGACAGGGGGCAACATCTTCTACGAGCAGTACTTC.

This clonotype was observed many times. This chain connects TRBV6-5 to TRBJ2-1; D is uncertain. V was trimmed by 6 bases and J by 4 bases, leaving 4 bases between them. The germline V gene has CDR1 MNHEY and CDR2 SVGAGI. The CDR3 covers 11 residues. Written as DNA, the CDR3 is TGTGCCAGCAGCCGTTACAATGAGCAGTTCTTC. Its protein product is CASSRYNEQFF.

This clonotype has a handful of counts. The CDR3 nucleotides are TGTGCCAGCAGTTCCATGGACAGGGCGGGCACTGAAGCTTTCTTT. It encodes CASSSMDRAGTEAFF. This chain connects TRBV12-3 or TRBV12-4 to TRBJ1-1; 8 nucleotides line up with TRBD1. Trimming removed 4 bases from V and 4 bases from J; junction bases left unmatched: 8. The CDR3 loop spans 15 amino acids.

This clonotype was recorded many times. V is TRBV5-1 and J is TRBJ2-3, with a possible D match to TRBD1 (6 bases). Trimming removed 4 bases from V and 6 bases from J, with 30 bases in between. The CDR3 length is 19 residues. CDR1 SGHRS and CDR2 YFSETQ come from the germline V gene. The CDR3: CASSRQTGTLGGPGDTQYF. The DNA for the CDR3 is TGCGCCAGCAGCCGACAGACCGGGACATTAGGGGGTCCCGGGGATACGCAGTATTTT.

This clonotype was recorded at least ten times. V is TRBV6-1 and J is TRBJ2-7, with D hard to call. Looked up from germline, CDR1 is MNHNS and CDR2 is SASEGT. Trimming stripped 6 bases from V and 5 bases from J, with 8 bases between. The CDR3 length is 11 residues. CDR3 protein: CASRAGDEQYF. The CDR3 DNA is TGTGCCAGCAGGGCCGGAGACGAGCAGTACTTC.

This clonotype was observed many times. V usage is TRBV5-1 and J usage is TRBJ1-1, with D possibly matching TRBD1 (6 bases). V was shortened by 6 bases and J by 8 bases, with 17 bases between the two germline ends. Germline CDR1 SGHRS, CDR2 YFSETQ. The CDR3 covers 13 residues. In nucleotides, the CDR3 is TGCGCCAGCACCTTAAACAGGGAGGGCGAAGCTTTCTTT. It codes for CASTLNREGEAFF.

This clonotype was observed at least ten times. The chain joins TRBV7-7 to TRBJ2-5; D possibly corresponds to TRBD1 (5 bases). This CDR3 region has 14 residues. V shed 5 bases and J shed 4 bases, with 14 bases lying between them. CDR1 SSHAT and CDR2 FNYEAQ come from the germline V gene (reference sequence). The CDR3 protein is CASSPGHPGETQYF. Here the CDR3 DNA reads TGTGCCAGCAGCCCTGGACATCCCGGAGAGACCCAGTACTTC.

Many counts were recorded for this clonotype. The CDR3 spells CASSWISGTGDSYEQYF. Written as DNA, the CDR3 is TGCGCCAGCAGCTGGATTTCCGGGACAGGGGATTCCTACGAGCAGTACTTC. The genes are TRBV5-1 and TRBJ2-7; 10 positions agree with TRBD1. The CDR3 runs to 17 residues. CDR1 is SGHRS, CDR2 YFSETQ, per germline. After removal of 3 bases from V and 1 base from J, the junction contained 10 bases not matched to a gene.

The V gene is TRBV21-1, the J gene TRBJ2-1. TRBV21-1 is designated a pseudogene. The CDR3 totals 14 residues. This CDR3 is CASSQAGQMNEQFF. The DNA for the CDR3 is TGTGCCAGCAGCCAAGCGGGCCAAATGAATGAGCAGTTCTTC.

For this clonotype: Being one base from a much bigger clone, this may be a read error. This chain joins TRBV3-1 and TRBJ2-1; 11 bases match TRBD1. The CDR3 contains 17 residues. Germline V gives CDR1 LGHDT, CDR2 YNNKEL (reference sequence). This CDR3 is CACSPLLKGQGVNEQFF. The CDR3 DNA follows: TGTGCCTGCAGCCCCTTATTAAAGGGACAGGGGGTTAATGAGCAGTTCTTC.

The chain combines TRBV20-1 with TRBJ2-7, with a tentative D call TRBD2 (6 bases). Trimming shortened V by 1 base and J by 5 bases, and 9 bases separated the two germline ends. Germline V lookup: CDR1 DFQATT, CDR2 SNEGSKA (reference sequence). There are 12 residues in the CDR3. CDR3 loop: CSARAEGHEQYF. For the CDR3, the DNA is TGCAGTGCTAGAGCGGAGGGACACGAGCAGTACTTC.

As to this clonotype: One base away lies a much larger clone, so this may be a sequencing read error. This chain uses TRBV5-6 with TRBJ1-1; weak D call: TRBD1 (5 bases). Germline V CDR1 and CDR2: SGHDT, YYEEEE. This CDR3 is 13 amino acids long. The CDR3 protein is CPSSLVDSLRAFF. CDR3 nucleotides: TGTCCCAGCAGCTTGGTCGACAGCCTCCGAGCTTTCTTT.

The V and J genes are TRBV29-1 and TRBJ2-1; D perhaps matches TRBD1 (5 bases). The CDR3 sequence is 13 residues long. Germline V gives CDR1 SQVTM, CDR2 ANQGSEA. V gave up 5 bases and J gave up 4 bases, with 12 bases separating them. The CDR3 nucleotides read TGCAGCGTTAGGGGCGGAGAATACAATGAGCAGTTCTTC. Its protein product is CSVRGGEYNEQFF.

The V gene is TRBV30, the J gene TRBJ1-1; 7 bases align to TRBD1. After removal of 7 bases from V and 3 bases from J, the junction contained 8 bases not matched to a gene. This CDR3 is built from 13 residues. Germline V gene sequence: CDR1 GTSNPN, CDR2 SVGIG (reference sequence). CDR3 in DNA: TGTGCCTCGAACAGGGGCTTAGACACTGAAGCTTTCTTT. Protein product: CASNRGLDTEAFF.

This clonotype has a count of ten or more. V usage is TRBV20-1 and J usage is TRBJ1-1; D is undetermined. CDR1 and CDR2 from the germline V gene are DFQATT and SNEGSKA (reference sequence). Trimming pared 8 bases from V and 3 bases from J, leaving 4 bases between. The CDR3 spans 9 residues. CDR3 sequence (DNA): TGCAGTCCCGACACTGAAGCTTTCTTT. This sequence encodes CSPDTEAFF.

This clonotype appeared many times. This chain connects TRBV5-1 to TRBJ1-2; D unclear. The germline V gene encodes CDR1 SGHRS and CDR2 YFSETQ. The length of the CDR3 is 14 residues. Trimming stripped 0 bases from V and 0 bases from J, with 6 bases between. The CDR3 here is CASSLDGTNYGYTF. The CDR3 DNA reads as TGCGCCAGCAGCTTGGACGGGACTAACTATGGCTACACCTTC.

V and J are TRBV7-2 and TRBJ2-3, with D possibly being TRBD1 (6 bases). V was clipped by 5 bases and J by 2 bases, with 14 bases between them. This CDR3 spans 15 amino acids. Germline V gives CDR1 SGHTA, CDR2 FQGNSA. CDR3 amino acids: CASSTRQVTTDTQYF. CDR3 sequence (DNA): TGTGCCAGCAGCACCAGACAGGTTACCACAGATACGCAGTATTTT.